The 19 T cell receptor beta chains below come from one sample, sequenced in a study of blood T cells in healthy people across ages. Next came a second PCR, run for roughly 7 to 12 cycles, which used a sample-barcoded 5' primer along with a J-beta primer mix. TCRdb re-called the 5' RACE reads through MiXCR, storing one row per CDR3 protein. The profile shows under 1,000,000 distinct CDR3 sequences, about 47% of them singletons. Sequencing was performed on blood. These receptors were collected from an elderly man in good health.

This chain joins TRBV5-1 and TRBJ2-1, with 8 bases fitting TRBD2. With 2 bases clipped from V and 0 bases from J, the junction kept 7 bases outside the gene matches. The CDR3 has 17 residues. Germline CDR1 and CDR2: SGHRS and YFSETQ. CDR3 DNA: TGCGCCAGCAGCTTTGGGAGCGGGGGAAGCTCCTACAATGAGCAGTTCTTC. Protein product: CASSFGSGGSSYNEQFF.

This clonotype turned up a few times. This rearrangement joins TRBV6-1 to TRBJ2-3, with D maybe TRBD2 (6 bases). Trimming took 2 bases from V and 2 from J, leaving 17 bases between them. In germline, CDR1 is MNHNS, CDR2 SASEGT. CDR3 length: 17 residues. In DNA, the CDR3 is TGTGCCAGCAGTGAATATTTTCCCGCGGGGAACACAGATACGCAGTATTTT. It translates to CASSEYFPAGNTDTQYF.

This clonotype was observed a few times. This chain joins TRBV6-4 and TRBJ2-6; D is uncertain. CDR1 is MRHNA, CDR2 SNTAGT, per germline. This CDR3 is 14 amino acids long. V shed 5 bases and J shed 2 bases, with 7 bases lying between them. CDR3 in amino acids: CASSNKAGANVLTF. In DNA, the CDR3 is TGTGCCAGCAGTAACAAGGCTGGGGCCAACGTCCTGACTTTC.

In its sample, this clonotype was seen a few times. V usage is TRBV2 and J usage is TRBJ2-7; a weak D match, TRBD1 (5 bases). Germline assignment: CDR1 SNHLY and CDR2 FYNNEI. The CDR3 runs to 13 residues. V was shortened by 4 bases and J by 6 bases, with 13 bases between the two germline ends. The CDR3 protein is CASSVQGGAEQYF. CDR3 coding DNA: TGTGCCAGCAGTGTTCAGGGTGGCGCCGAGCAGTACTTC. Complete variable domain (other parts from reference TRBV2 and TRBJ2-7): EPEVTQTPSHQVTQMGQEVILRCVPISNHLYFYWYRQILGQKVEFLVSFYNNEISEKSEIFDDQFSVERPDGSNFTLKIRSTKLEDSAMYFCASSVQGGAEQYFGPGTRLTVT.

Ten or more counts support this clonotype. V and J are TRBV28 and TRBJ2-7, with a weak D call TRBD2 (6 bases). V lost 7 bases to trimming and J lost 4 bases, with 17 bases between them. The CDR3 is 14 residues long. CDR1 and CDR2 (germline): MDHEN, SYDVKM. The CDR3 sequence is CASTVGLREYEQYF. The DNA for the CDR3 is TGTGCCAGCACCGTCGGTCTACGGGAGTACGAGCAGTACTTC.

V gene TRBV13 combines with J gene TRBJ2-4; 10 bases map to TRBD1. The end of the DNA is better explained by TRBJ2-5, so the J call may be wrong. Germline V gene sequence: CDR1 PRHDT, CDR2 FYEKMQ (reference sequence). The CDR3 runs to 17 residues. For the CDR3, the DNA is TGTGCCAGCAGCTTAGGCCTCGGACAGGGGGGACTGGAGACCCAGTACTTC. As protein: CASSLGLGQGGLETQYF.

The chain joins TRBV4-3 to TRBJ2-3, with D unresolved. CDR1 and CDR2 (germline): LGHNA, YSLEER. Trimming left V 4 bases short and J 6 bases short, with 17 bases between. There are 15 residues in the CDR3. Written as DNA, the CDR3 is TGCGCCAGCAGCCTAAGTATGACACCCGCGGATACGCAGTATTTT. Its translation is CASSLSMTPADTQYF.

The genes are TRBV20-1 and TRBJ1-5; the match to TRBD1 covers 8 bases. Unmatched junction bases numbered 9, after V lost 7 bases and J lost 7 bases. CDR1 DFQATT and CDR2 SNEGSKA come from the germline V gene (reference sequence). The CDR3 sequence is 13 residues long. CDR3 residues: CSVNTGGVQPQHF. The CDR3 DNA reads TGCAGTGTTAATACAGGGGGAGTGCAGCCCCAGCATTTT.

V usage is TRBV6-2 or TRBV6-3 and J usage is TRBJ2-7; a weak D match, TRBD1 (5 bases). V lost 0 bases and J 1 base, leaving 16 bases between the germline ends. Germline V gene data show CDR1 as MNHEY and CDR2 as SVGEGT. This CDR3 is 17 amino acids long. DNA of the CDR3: TGTGCCAGCAGTTACTCAAAGACAGTCTTCGTTTCCTACGAGCAGTACTTC. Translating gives CASSYSKTVFVSYEQYF.

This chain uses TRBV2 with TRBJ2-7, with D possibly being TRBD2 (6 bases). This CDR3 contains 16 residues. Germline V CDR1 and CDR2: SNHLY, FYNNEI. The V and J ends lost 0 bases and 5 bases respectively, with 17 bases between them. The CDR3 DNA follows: TGTGCCAGCAGTGAAGCGCGGGGTTTCGGGCCCCACGAGCAGTACTTC. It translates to CASSEARGFGPHEQYF.

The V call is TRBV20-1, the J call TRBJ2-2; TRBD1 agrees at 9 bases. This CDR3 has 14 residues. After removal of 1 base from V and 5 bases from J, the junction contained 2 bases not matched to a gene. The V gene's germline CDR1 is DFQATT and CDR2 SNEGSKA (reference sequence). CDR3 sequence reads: CSARAGTGTGELFF. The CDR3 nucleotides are TGCAGTGCTAGAGCTGGGACAGGGACCGGGGAGCTGTTTTTT.

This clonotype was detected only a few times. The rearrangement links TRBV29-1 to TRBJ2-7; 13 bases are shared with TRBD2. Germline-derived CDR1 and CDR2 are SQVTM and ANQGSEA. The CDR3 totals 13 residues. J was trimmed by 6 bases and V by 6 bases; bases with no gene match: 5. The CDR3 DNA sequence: TGCAGCGTAGGGACTAGCGGGAATCGCGAGCAGTACTTC. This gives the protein CSVGTSGNREQYF.

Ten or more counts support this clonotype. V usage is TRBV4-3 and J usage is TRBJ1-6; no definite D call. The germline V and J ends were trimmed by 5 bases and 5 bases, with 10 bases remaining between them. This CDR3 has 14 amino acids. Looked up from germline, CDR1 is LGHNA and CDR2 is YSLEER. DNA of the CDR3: TGCGCCAGCAGCACCCAAACAGATAATTCACCCCTCCACTTT. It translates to CASSTQTDNSPLHF.

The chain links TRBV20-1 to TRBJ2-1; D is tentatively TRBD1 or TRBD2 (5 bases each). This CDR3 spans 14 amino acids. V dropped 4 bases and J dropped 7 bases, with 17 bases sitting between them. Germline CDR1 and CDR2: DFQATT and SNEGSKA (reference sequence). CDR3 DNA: TGCAGTGCTATTTATCTAACGGGGCCGAATGAGCAGTTCTTC. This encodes CSAIYLTGPNEQFF.

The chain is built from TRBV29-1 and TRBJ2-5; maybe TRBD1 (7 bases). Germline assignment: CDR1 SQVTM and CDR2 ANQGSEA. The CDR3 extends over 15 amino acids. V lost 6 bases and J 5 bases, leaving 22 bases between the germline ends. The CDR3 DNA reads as TGCAGCGTCGATACCCAGGGGGGTTTAACGGAGACCCAGTACTTC. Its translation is CSVDTQGGLTETQYF.

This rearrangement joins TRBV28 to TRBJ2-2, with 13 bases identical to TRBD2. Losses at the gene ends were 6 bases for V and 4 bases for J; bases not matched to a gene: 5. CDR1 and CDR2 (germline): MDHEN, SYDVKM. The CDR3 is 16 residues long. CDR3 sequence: CASRQTSGRPTGELFF. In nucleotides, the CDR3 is TGTGCCAGCAGACAGACTAGCGGGAGGCCCACCGGGGAGCTGTTTTTT.

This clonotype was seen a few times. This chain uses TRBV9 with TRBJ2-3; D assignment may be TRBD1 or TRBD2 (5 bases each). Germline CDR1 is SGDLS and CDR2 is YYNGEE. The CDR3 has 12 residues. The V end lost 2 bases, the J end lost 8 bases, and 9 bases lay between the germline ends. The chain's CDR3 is CASSVPGPTQYF. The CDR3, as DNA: TGTGCCAGCAGCGTTCCGGGGCCTACGCAGTATTTT.

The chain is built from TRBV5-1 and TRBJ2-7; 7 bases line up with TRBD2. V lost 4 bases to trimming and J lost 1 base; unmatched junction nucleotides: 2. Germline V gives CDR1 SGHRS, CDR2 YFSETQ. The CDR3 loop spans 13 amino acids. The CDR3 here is CASSGGDSYEQYF. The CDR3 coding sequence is TGCGCCAGCAGCGGGGGGGATTCCTACGAGCAGTACTTC.

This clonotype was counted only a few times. The DNA of the CDR3 is TGTGCCAGCAGCTTATCAGGGGATTCACCCCTCCACTTT. It encodes CASSLSGDSPLHF. The J gene is TRBJ1-6, the V gene TRBV7-8; D may be TRBD1 (6 bases). The ends were cut back, 2 bases at V and 8 bases at J, with 7 bases in the middle. The germline V gene has CDR1 SGHVS and CDR2 FQNEAQ. This CDR3 is built from 13 residues.